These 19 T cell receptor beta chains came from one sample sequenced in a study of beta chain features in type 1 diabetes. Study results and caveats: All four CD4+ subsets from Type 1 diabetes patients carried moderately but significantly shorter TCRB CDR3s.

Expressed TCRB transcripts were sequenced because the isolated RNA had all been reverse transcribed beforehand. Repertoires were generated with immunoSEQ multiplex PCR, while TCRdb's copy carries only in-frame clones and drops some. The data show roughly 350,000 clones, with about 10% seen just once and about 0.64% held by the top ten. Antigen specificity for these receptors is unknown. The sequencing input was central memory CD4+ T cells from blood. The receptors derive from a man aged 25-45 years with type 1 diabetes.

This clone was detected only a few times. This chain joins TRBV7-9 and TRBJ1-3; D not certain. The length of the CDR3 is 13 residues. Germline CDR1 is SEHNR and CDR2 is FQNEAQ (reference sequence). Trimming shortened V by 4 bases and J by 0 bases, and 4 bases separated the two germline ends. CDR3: CASSSNSGNTIYF. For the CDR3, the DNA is TGTGCCAGCAGCTCCAACTCTGGAAACACCATATATTTT.

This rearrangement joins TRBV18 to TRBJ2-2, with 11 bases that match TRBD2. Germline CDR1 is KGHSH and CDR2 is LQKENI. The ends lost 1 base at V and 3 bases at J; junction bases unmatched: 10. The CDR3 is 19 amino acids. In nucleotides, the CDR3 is TGTGCCAGCTCACCACGTTCACTAGCGGGAGTAAGGCACACCGGGGAGCTGTTTTTT. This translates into CASSPRSLAGVRHTGELFF.

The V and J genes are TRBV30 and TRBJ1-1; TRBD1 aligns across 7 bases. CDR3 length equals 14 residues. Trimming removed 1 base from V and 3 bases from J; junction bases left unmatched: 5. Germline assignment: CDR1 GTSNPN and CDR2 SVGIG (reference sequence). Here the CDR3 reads CAWSARTGDTEAFF. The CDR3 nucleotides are TGTGCCTGGAGTGCCCGCACAGGGGACACTGAAGCTTTCTTT.

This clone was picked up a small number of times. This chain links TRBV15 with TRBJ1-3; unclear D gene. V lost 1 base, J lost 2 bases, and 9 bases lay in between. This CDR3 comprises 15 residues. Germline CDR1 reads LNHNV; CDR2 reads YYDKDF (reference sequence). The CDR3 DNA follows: TGTGCCACCAGCAGAGCCGGTAGGACTGGAAACACCATATATTTT. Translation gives CATSRAGRTGNTIYF.

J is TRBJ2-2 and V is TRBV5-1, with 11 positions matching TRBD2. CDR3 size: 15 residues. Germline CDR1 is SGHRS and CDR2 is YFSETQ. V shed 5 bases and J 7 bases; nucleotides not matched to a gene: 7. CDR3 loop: CASRLAGVEGGELFF. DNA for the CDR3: TGCGCCAGCAGACTAGCGGGAGTCGAGGGCGGGGAGCTGTTTTTT.

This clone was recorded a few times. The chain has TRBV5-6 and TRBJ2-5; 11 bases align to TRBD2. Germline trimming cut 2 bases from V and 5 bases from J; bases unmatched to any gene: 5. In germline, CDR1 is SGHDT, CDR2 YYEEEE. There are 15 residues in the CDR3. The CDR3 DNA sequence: TGTGCCAGCAGCTTACTAGCGGGAGCCCACGAGACCCAGTACTTC. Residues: CASSLLAGAHETQYF.

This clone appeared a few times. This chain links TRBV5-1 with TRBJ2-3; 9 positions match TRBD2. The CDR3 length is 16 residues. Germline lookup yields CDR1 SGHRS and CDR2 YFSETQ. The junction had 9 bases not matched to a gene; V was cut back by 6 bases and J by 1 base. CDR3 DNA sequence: TGCGCCAGCACGAGGGGATTAGCGGGAGGCACAGATACGCAGTATTTT. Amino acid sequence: CASTRGLAGGTDTQYF.

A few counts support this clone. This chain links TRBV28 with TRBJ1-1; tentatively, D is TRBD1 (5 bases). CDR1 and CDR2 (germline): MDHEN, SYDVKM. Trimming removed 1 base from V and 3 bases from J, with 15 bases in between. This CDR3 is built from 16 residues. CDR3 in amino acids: CASSLLGGGGYTEAFF. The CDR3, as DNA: TGTGCCAGCAGTTTATTGGGCGGGGGAGGCTACACTGAAGCTTTCTTT.

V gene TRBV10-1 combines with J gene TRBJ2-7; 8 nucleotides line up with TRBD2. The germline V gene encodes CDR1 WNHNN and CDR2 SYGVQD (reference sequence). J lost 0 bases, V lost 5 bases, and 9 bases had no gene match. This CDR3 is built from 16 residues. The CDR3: CASSPTGGASSYEQYF. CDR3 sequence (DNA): TGCGCCAGCAGTCCAACGGGGGGGGCCAGCTCCTACGAGCAGTACTTC.

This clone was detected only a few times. CDR3 sequence reads: CASSLDNTEAFF. CDR3 nucleotide sequence: TGCGCCAGCAGCTTGGACAACACTGAAGCTTTCTTT. This sequence joins TRBV5-1 and TRBJ1-1; D gene ambiguous. The CDR3 totals 12 residues. Trimming pared 0 bases from V and 2 bases from J, leaving 2 bases between. Looked up from germline, CDR1 is SGHRS and CDR2 is YFSETQ.

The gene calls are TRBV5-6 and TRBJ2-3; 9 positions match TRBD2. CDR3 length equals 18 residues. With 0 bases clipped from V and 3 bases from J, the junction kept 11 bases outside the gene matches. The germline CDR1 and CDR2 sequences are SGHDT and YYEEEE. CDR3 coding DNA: TGTGCCAGCAGCTTGGGAGGGGGTAGCGGGAGTCGGACAGATACGCAGTATTTT. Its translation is CASSLGGGSGSRTDTQYF.

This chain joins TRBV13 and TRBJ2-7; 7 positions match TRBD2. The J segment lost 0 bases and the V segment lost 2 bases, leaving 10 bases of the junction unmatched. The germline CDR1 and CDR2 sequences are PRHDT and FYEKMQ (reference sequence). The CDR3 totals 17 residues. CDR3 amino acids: CASSLKVGGGPSYEQYF. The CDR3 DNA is TGTGCCAGCAGCTTAAAGGTCGGGGGAGGGCCCTCCTACGAGCAGTACTTC.

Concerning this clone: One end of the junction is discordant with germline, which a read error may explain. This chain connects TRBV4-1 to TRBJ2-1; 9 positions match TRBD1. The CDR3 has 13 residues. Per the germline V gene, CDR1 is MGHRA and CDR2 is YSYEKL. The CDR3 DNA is TGTGCCAGCAGCCAAACCGGGACAGGGAGACGGTTCTTC. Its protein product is CASSQTGTGRRFF.

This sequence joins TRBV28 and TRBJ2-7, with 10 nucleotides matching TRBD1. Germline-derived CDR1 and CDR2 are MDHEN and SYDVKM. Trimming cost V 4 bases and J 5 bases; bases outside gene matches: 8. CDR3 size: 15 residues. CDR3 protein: CASSSSGTGEHEQYF. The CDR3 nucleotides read TGTGCCAGCAGTTCATCCGGGACAGGGGAGCACGAGCAGTACTTC. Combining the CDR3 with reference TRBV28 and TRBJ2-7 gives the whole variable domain DVKVTQSSRYLVKRTGEKVFLECVQDMDHENMFWYRQDPGLGLRLIYFSYDVKMKEKGDIPEGYSVSREKKERFSLILESASTNQTSMYLCASSSSGTGEHEQYFGPGTRLTVT.

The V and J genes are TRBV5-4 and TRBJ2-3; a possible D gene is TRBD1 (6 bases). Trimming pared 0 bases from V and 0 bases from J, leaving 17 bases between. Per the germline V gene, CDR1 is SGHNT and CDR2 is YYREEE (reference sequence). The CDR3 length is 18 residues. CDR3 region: CASSLVPTGRSSTDTQYF. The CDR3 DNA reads TGTGCCAGCAGCTTGGTCCCGACAGGCCGATCTAGCACAGATACGCAGTATTTT. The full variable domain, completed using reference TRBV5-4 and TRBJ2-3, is ETGVTQSPTHLIKTRGQQVTLRCSSQSGHNTVSWYQQALGQGPQFIFQYYREEENGRGNFPPRFSGLQFPNYSSELNVNALELDDSALYLCASSLVPTGRSSTDTQYFGPGTRLTVL.

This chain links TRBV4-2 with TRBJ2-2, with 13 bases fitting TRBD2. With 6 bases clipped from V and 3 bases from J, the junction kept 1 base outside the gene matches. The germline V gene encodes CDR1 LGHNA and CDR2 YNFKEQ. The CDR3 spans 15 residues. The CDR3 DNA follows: TGTGCCAGCAGGGGACTAGCGGGACACACCGGGGAGCTGTTTTTT. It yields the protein CASRGLAGHTGELFF.

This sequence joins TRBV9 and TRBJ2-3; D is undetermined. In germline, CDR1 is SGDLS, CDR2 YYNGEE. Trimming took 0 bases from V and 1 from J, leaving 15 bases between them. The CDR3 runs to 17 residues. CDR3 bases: TGTGCCAGCAGCGTAGCTGGTCGGAGAGTCCGCACAGATACGCAGTATTTT. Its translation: CASSVAGRRVRTDTQYF.

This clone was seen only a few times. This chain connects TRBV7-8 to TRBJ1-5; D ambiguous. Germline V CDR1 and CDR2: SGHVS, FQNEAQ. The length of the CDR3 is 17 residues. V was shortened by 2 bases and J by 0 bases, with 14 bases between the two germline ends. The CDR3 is CASSLNRVRASNQPQHF. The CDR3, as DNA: TGTGCCAGCAGCTTAAACCGCGTCCGGGCTAGCAATCAGCCCCAGCATTTT.

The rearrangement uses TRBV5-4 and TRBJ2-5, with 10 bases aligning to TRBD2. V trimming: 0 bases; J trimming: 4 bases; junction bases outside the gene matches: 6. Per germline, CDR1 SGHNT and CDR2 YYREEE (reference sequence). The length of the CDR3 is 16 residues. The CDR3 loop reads CASSLGLAGEGETQYF. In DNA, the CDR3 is TGTGCCAGCAGCTTGGGGCTAGCGGGAGAGGGAGAGACCCAGTACTTC.